These 26 T cell receptor beta chains originate from one sample sequenced in a study of T cell clonality in common variable immunodeficiency. The protocol was immunoSEQ multiplex PCR, while the TCRdb copy is restricted to in-frame clones and leaves out a portion. The data show under 45,000 clones, with none appearing a single time. Sequences were obtained from peripheral blood mononuclear cells. The receptor set was obtained from a person between 18 and 75 years old in good health.

This clone was seen repeatedly, ten times or more. Read sequence stops 3 residues before the CDR3 end, and the germline J gene provides the missing end. The chain employs TRBV7-3 and TRBJ2-1; TRBD2 matches at 10 bases. Trimming took 7 bases from V and 8 from J; bases not matched to a gene: 11. The CDR3 sequence is 15 residues long. Looked up from germline, CDR1 is SGHTA and CDR2 is FQGTGA. CDR3 sequence reads: CASTRGQREGDEQFF. CDR3 bases read: TGTGCCAGCACCCGGGGACAGCGGGAGGGCGATGAG.

Many counts were recorded for this clone. With the read ending 3 residues before the CDR3 end, the germline J gene is used to fill in that end. This chain joins TRBV19 and TRBJ1-4; 7 nucleotides align to TRBD1. V lost 8 bases, J lost 8 bases, and 14 bases stayed unmatched. Germline V lookup: CDR1 LNHDA, CDR2 SQIVND (reference sequence). The CDR3 is made up of 15 amino acids. The CDR3 loop reads CASRRNRGLREKLFF. The CDR3 DNA, read in part, is TGTGCCAGTCGCCGAAACAGGGGCCTAAGGGAAAAA.

On this clone: The read terminates 3 residues before the CDR3 end, so the remaining end is supplied by the germline J gene. The V call is TRBV2, the J call TRBJ1-4; 7 bases are shared with TRBD1. Germline CDR1 is SNHLY and CDR2 is FYNNEI. Trimming cost V 5 bases and J 3 bases; bases outside gene matches: 12. The CDR3 covers 17 residues. This chain's CDR3 is CASSTLSWDSSNEKLFF. Partial CDR3 DNA: TGTGCCAGCAGTACCCTCTCCTGGGACAGCTCTAATGAAAAA.

In this sample, this clone turned up many times. Read sequence stops 3 residues before the CDR3 end, and the germline J gene provides the missing end. The chain combines TRBV19 with TRBJ1-2; TRBD1 matches at 8 bases. The V gene's germline CDR1 is LNHDA and CDR2 SQIVND (reference sequence). The CDR3 contains 14 residues. V lost 6 bases, J lost 4 bases, and 7 bases stayed unmatched. The sequenced CDR3 bases are TGTGCCAGTAGGGACAGGGATCCCATCTATGGC. As protein: CASRDRDPIYG. The whole CDR3 is CASRDRDPIYGYTF.

There are many counts of this clone. The CDR3 end is not reached by the read, which stops 3 residues before it; the germline J gene fills it in. This chain connects TRBV30 to TRBJ2-1, with 13 nucleotides matching TRBD2. The V segment lost 0 bases and the J segment 6 bases; nucleotides outside the gene matches: 2. The CDR3 loop spans 15 amino acids. Germline CDR1 is GTSNPN and CDR2 is SVGIG (reference sequence). CDR3 residues: CAWSVLAGGPNEQFF. The sequenced CDR3 bases are TGTGCCTGGAGTGTACTAGCGGGAGGGCCCAATGAG.

This clone was detected many times. The read stops 3 residues short of the end of the CDR3; the missing end is completed from the germline J gene. The V call is TRBV20-1, the J call TRBJ1-1; perhaps TRBD1 as D (6 bases). The V and J ends lost 6 bases and 1 base respectively, with 21 bases between them. The CDR3 runs 16 residues. Germline CDR1 and CDR2: DFQATT and SNEGSKA (reference sequence). CDR3 amino acids: CSARDPVQGGNTEAFF. The part of the CDR3 DNA that was read is TGCAGTGCCCGCGACCCTGTACAGGGCGGGAACACTGAA.

This clone has a handful of counts. The CDR3 goes on 3 residues after the read ends, and that part is filled in from the germline J gene. The chain carries TRBV19 and TRBJ1-3; 12 nucleotides line up with TRBD1. V gave up 6 bases and J gave up 0 bases; unmatched junction bases: 15. This CDR3 is built from 20 residues. Germline assignment: CDR1 LNHDA and CDR2 SQIVND (reference sequence). The CDR3 sequence is CASSRYGTGGPIPSGNTIYF. The covered CDR3 bases are TGTGCCAGTAGCCGATACGGGACAGGGGGCCCCATCCCCTCTGGAAACACC.

This clone was recorded many times. The read finishes 3 residues shy of the CDR3 end, and the germline J gene is used to complete it. This chain links TRBV5-1 with TRBJ2-1, with TRBD2 identical over 11 bases. Trimming removed 4 bases from V and 0 bases from J; junction bases left unmatched: 9. The CDR3 has 18 amino acids. The germline V gene has CDR1 SGHRS and CDR2 YFSETQ. The sequenced part of the CDR3 DNA is TGCGCCAGCAGCCTAACTAGCGGGAGTGCTAGCTCCTACAATGAG. Protein sequence: CASSLTSGSASSYNE. The CDR3 reads in full as CASSLTSGSASSYNEQFF.

This clone was picked up many times. The read comes to an end 3 residues before the CDR3 does, leaving the germline J gene to fill in the end. The chain links TRBV11-3 to TRBJ2-7, with unresolved D. V shed 3 bases and J shed 3 bases, with 12 bases lying between them. Germline CDR1 and CDR2: SGHNT and YENEEA. The CDR3 loop spans 14 amino acids. The CDR3 loop is CASSFMVSNYEQYF. Incomplete CDR3 DNA: TGTGCCAGCAGCTTTATGGTCTCTAACTACGAG.

This clone was seen more than once but under ten times. The read terminates 3 residues before the CDR3 end, so the remaining end is supplied by the germline J gene. V usage is TRBV20-1 and J usage is TRBJ2-7; the D gene is possibly TRBD2 (5 bases). The CDR3 consists of 16 residues. The ends were cut back, 5 bases at V and 2 bases at J, with 22 bases in the middle. Germline V gene lookup returns CDR1 DFQATT and CDR2 SNEGSKA (reference sequence). CDR3 loop: CSAVGLSGAPTYEQYF. The sequenced CDR3 bases are TGCAGTGCTGTTGGTTTAAGCGGAGCCCCAACCTACGAG.

This clone was seen repeatedly, ten times or more. The read falls 3 residues short of the CDR3 end, and the missing part is taken from the germline J gene. The rearrangement joins TRBV2 to TRBJ1-2; 9 bases map to TRBD1. This CDR3 has 13 amino acids. With 9 bases clipped from V and 5 bases from J, the junction kept 7 bases outside the gene matches. Germline assignment: CDR1 SNHLY and CDR2 FYNNEI. CDR3 region: CASPGQGQYGYTF. CDR3 DNA, as far as it was read: TGTGCCAGTCCGGGACAGGGTCAGTATGGC.

About this clone: The sequenced fragment ends 3 residues before the CDR3 boundary, so the rest is inferred from the germline J gene. The chain carries TRBV7-9 and TRBJ1-1; D remains unclear. The germline V gene has CDR1 SEHNR and CDR2 FQNEAQ (reference sequence). V was clipped by 3 bases and J by 2 bases, with 7 bases between them. This CDR3 region has 13 residues. The sequenced part of the CDR3 DNA is TGTGCCAGCAGCTTCGGTCGAAACACTGAA. This translates into CASSFGRNTE. The complete CDR3 protein is CASSFGRNTEAFF. Together with reference TRBV7-9 and TRBJ1-1, the CDR3 gives the full variable domain: DTGVSQNPRHKITKRGQNVTFRCDPISEHNRLYWYRQTLGQGPEFLTYFQNEAQLEKSRLLSDRFSAERPKGSFSTLEIQRTEQGDSAMYLCASSFGRNTEAFFGQGTRLTVV.

This clone was observed at least ten times. The read is 3 residues too short to cover the CDR3 end, so that end is filled in from the germline J gene. J is TRBJ1-2 and V is TRBV29-1, with a tentative D call TRBD1 (6 bases). The CDR3 sequence is 13 residues long. Per the germline V gene, CDR1 is SQVTM and CDR2 is ANQGSEA. Trimming took off 2 bases at V and 5 bases at J, with 12 bases between the two ends. The CDR3: CSVERGADYGYTF. The sequenced part of the CDR3 DNA is TGCAGCGTTGAACGGGGGGCGGATTATGGC.

This clone was seen at least ten times. The CDR3 is cut off 3 residues early in the read; its end comes from the germline J gene. The rearrangement uses TRBV7-6 and TRBJ2-1, with 8 bases fitting TRBD1. The CDR3 is 15 residues long. Germline lookup yields CDR1 SGHVS and CDR2 FNYEAQ. V lost 5 bases, J lost 3 bases, and 6 bases stayed unmatched. The CDR3: CASSEDRGVYNEQFF. The covered CDR3 bases are TGTGCCAGCAGCGAAGACAGGGGAGTCTACAATGAG.

This clone was recorded at least ten times. CDR3 DNA (partial): TGCGCCAGCAGTTTTCGCGGGAGAGGCTTGAATGAG. Amino acids: CASSFRGRGLNE. The entire CDR3 is CASSFRGRGLNEQFF. The rearrangement uses TRBV10-1 and TRBJ2-1, with TRBD2 matching over 7 bases. The read is 3 residues too short to cover the CDR3 end, so that end is filled in from the germline J gene. CDR3 length equals 15 residues. Germline assignment: CDR1 WNHNN and CDR2 SYGVQD (reference sequence). V shed 5 bases and J 7 bases; nucleotides not matched to a gene: 11.

Ten or more counts support this clone. The CDR3 end lies 3 residues beyond the end of the read and is filled in from the germline J gene. The chain uses TRBV12-3 or TRBV12-4 and TRBJ2-3; D tentatively fits TRBD1 or TRBD2 (5 bases each). This CDR3 has 11 amino acids. The covered CDR3 bases are TGTGCCAGCAGCCTAGGGGAGACG. It codes for CASSLGET. The full CDR3 reads CASSLGETQYF.

There are many counts of this clone. The missing CDR3 end, 3 residues past where the read stops, is filled in from the germline J gene. The chain has TRBV7-9 and TRBJ2-1, with 7 nucleotides matching TRBD1. Germline assignment: CDR1 SEHNR and CDR2 FQNEAQ (reference sequence). V lost 5 bases and J lost 4; bases outside the gene matches: 8. This CDR3 has 15 residues. The sequenced CDR3 bases are TGTGCCAGCAGCCTACAGGGGCCAGGGTACAATGAG. It encodes CASSLQGPGYNE. The full CDR3 reads CASSLQGPGYNEQFF.

There are many counts of this clone. The read stops 3 residues short of the end of the CDR3; the missing end is completed from the germline J gene. J is TRBJ2-5 and V is TRBV18; unclear D gene. Trimming left V 6 bases short and J 0 bases short, with 5 bases between. Germline lookup yields CDR1 KGHSH and CDR2 LQKENI. This CDR3 comprises 12 residues. CDR3 DNA (partial): TGTGCCAGCTCCCCGTACCAAGAGACC. The encoded protein is CASSPYQET. The whole CDR3 region reads CASSPYQETQYF.

This clone was detected many times. The sequenced fragment ends 3 residues before the CDR3 boundary, so the rest is inferred from the germline J gene. The genes are TRBV20-1 and TRBJ1-4, with TRBD1 matching over 8 bases. The CDR3 runs to 16 residues. V gave up 5 bases and J gave up 0 bases; unmatched junction bases: 8. From germline, CDR1 is DFQATT and CDR2 SNEGSKA (reference sequence). CDR3: CSAGGQGGATNEKLFF. The CDR3 DNA, read in part, is TGCAGTGCTGGAGGACAGGGAGGGGCAACTAATGAAAAA.

This clone appeared many times. The read ends 3 residues early relative to the CDR3; the germline J gene fills the gap. The J gene is TRBJ1-1, the V gene TRBV6-1; 7 bases align to TRBD1. With 4 bases clipped from V and 1 base from J, the junction kept 3 bases outside the gene matches. This CDR3 has 14 amino acids. Germline loops: CDR1 MNHNS, CDR2 SASEGT. CDR3 loop: CASSVGQANTEAFF. CDR3 DNA (partial): TGTGCCAGCAGTGTCGGACAGGCGAACACTGAA.

This clone was seen only a few times. Given a much more abundant clone one base away, this may be a read error. With the read ending 3 residues before the CDR3 end, the germline J gene is used to fill in that end. The chain joins TRBV19 to TRBJ1-1, with a possible D match to TRBD1 (6 bases). CDR1 LNHDA and CDR2 SQIVND come from the germline V gene (reference sequence). V was pared by 7 bases and J by 6 bases, with 15 bases between. The CDR3 has 13 amino acids. CDR3 region: CASNKQGYAEAFF. CDR3 DNA (partial): TGTGCCAGTAATAAACAGGGTTACGCTGAA.

This clone was observed many times. The CDR3 end falls 3 residues outside the read, so it is completed with the germline J gene. The V and J genes are TRBV20-1 and TRBJ2-2, with TRBD2 as a possible D gene (6 bases). V gave up 0 bases and J gave up 6 bases, with 14 bases separating them. Per the germline V gene, CDR1 is DFQATT and CDR2 is SNEGSKA (reference sequence). The CDR3 sequence is 15 residues long. This chain's CDR3 is CSARDSGEISGELFF. The DNA read from the CDR3 is TGCAGTGCTAGAGATTCGGGGGAGATTTCCGGGGAG.

This clone has ten or more counts. The read ends 3 residues early relative to the CDR3; the germline J gene fills the gap. The chain is built from TRBV27 and TRBJ2-1, with 8 bases identical to TRBD2. Looked up from germline, CDR1 is MNHEY and CDR2 is SMNVEV (reference sequence). Trimming at V came to 8 bases and at J to 7 bases, leaving 13 bases not matched to a gene. CDR3 length equals 15 residues. The sequenced CDR3 bases are TGTGCCAGCTCGGGGGAGCGGGAGTTGATGAATGAG. It specifies CASSGERELMNE. The entire CDR3 protein is CASSGERELMNEQFF.

In this sample, this clone turned up many times. With the read ending 3 residues before the CDR3 end, the germline J gene is used to fill in that end. The V call is TRBV13, the J call TRBJ2-5; TRBD2 aligns across 8 bases. Germline lookup yields CDR1 PRHDT and CDR2 FYEKMQ (reference sequence). J gave up 2 bases and V 4 bases, and 6 bases lay outside the gene matches. This CDR3 spans 15 amino acids. The CDR3 DNA, read in part, is TGTGCCAGCAGCTCTCCTAGCGGGTGGCAAGAGACC. Its translation is CASSSPSGWQET. The entire CDR3 sequence reads CASSSPSGWQETQYF.

In this sample, this clone turned up many times. The missing CDR3 end, 3 residues past where the read stops, is filled in from the germline J gene. The chain combines TRBV5-1 with TRBJ2-3; TRBD2 agrees at 9 bases. The CDR3 length is 18 residues. V shed 3 bases and J 7 bases; nucleotides not matched to a gene: 18. Germline CDR1 SGHRS, CDR2 YFSETQ. The sequenced CDR3 bases are TGCGCCAGCAGCTCTCTTACCGGTGTAGCGGGAGAACGGAATACG. Translation: CASSSLTGVAGERNT. The entire CDR3 protein reads CASSSLTGVAGERNTQYF.

This clone was seen many times. The read terminates 3 residues ahead of where the CDR3 ends, so the germline J gene completes it. V and J are TRBV19 and TRBJ2-1; 8 bases match TRBD2. The CDR3 contains 17 residues. CDR1 LNHDA and CDR2 SQIVND come from the germline V gene (reference sequence). The V segment lost 0 bases and the J segment 2 bases; nucleotides outside the gene matches: 6. The part of the CDR3 DNA that was read is TGTGCCAGTAGTATAGACTTCGGGACTAGTACCTACAATGAG. Translating gives CASSIDFGTSTYNE. The full-length CDR3 reads as CASSIDFGTSTYNEQFF.